This is a list of T cell receptor beta chains from one sample in a study of beta chain features in type 1 diabetes. The protocol was immunoSEQ multiplex PCR, while the TCRdb copy is restricted to in-frame clones and leaves out a portion. In the table there are around 300,000 clones, approximately 10% of which are singletons. Sequenced input: naive CD4+ T cells from blood. Every receptor here comes from a woman aged 25 to 45 in good health. The CDR3 runs from the conserved cysteine through the conserved F or W. The order of the fields is V gene, clone size, J gene, D gene, CDR3 protein, CDR3 DNA. A D gene is named only where the DNA matches it firmly. Clone sizes are given selectively: once, few, many, or a class where the clone is expanded.

>TRBV2|few|TRBJ2-1|TRBD2
CASSDEAGGPSEQFF
TGTGCCAGCAGTGACGAAGCGGGAGGGCCGAGTGAGCAGTTCTTC
>TRBV28|.|TRBJ2-1|.
CASTGSTGALSYNEQFF
TGTGCCAGCACCGGGAGCACAGGGGCCCTTTCCTACAATGAGCAGTTCTTC
>TRBV5-1|few|TRBJ2-5|TRBD2
CASSFVGGPSETQYF
TGCGCCAGCAGCTTTGTGGGAGGGCCCTCAGAGACCCAGTACTTC
>TRBV9|few|TRBJ1-1|.
CASSPHTGNTEAFF
TGTGCCAGCAGCCCTCACACAGGGAACACTGAAGCTTTCTTT
>TRBV27|few|TRBJ2-1|TRBD1
CASTPQGSYEQFF
TGTGCCAGCACCCCACAGGGGTCATATGAGCAGTTCTTC
>TRBV9|few|TRBJ2-5|TRBD1
CASSVGQGNQETQYF
TGTGCCAGCAGCGTGGGACAGGGAAACCAAGAGACCCAGTACTTC
>TRBV7-3|few|TRBJ2-1|.
CASSLTFGGARGNEQFF
TGTGCCAGCAGCTTAACGTTTGGGGGCGCGAGAGGGAATGAGCAGTTCTTC
>TRBV11-2|few|TRBJ1-1|.
CASSLNLGNTEAFF
TGTGCCAGCAGCTTAAACCTAGGGAACACTGAAGCTTTCTTT
>TRBV13|.|TRBJ2-3|TRBD2
CASSLASGRSTDTQYF
TGTGCCAGCAGCTTAGCTAGCGGGAGGAGCACAGATACGCAGTATTTT
>TRBV30|.|TRBJ2-1|TRBD1
CAWRGTGSSSYNEQFF
TGTGCCTGGAGGGGGACAGGCTCTAGCTCCTACAATGAGCAGTTCTTC
>TRBV19|.|TRBJ2-4|.
CASTSGGVLAKNIQYF
TGTGCCAGTACCTCCGGAGGGGTGTTAGCCAAAAACATTCAGTACTTC
>TRBV2|few|TRBJ1-2|.
CASSPHYGYTF
TGTGCCAGCAGCCCCCATTATGGCTACACCTTC
>TRBV5-4|.|TRBJ2-7|.
CASSLVGSYEQYF
TGTGCCAGCAGCTTGGTCGGGTCCTACGAGCAGTACTTC
>TRBV7-2|few|TRBJ2-2|.
CASSFGTPNTGELFF
TGTGCCAGCAGCTTTGGGACACCGAACACCGGGGAGCTGTTTTTT
>TRBV7-9|.|TRBJ2-7|.
CASSPQRSSYEQYF
TGTGCCAGCAGCCCCCAGCGGAGCTCCTACGAGCAGTACTTC
>TRBV30|.|TRBJ2-1|TRBD2
CAGGGARMLLRNEQFF
TGTGCCGGCGGGGGGGCGCGGATGCTGCTGAGGAATGAGCAGTTCTTC
>TRBV9|.|TRBJ2-5|TRBD1
CASSFRGGGETQYF
TGTGCCAGCAGCTTCAGAGGGGGCGGGGAGACCCAGTACTTC
>TRBV2|.|TRBJ2-1|TRBD2
CASSGLAGVVEQFF
TGTGCCAGCAGTGGACTAGCGGGAGTTGTTGAGCAGTTCTTC
>TRBV28|few|TRBJ2-1|TRBD2
CASSSRLAGSYNEQFF
TGTGCCAGCAGTTCCCGACTAGCGGGGTCCTACAATGAGCAGTTCTTC
>TRBV11-2|.|TRBJ2-1|TRBD2
CASSSSLGLVYNEQFF
TGTGCCAGCAGCTCCTCCCTTGGACTAGTTTACAATGAGCAGTTCTTC
>TRBV11-2|.|TRBJ2-1|TRBD2
CASSLREGRTYNEQFF
TGTGCCAGCAGCCTGAGGGAGGGGAGAACCTACAATGAGCAGTTCTTC
>TRBV7-3|few|TRBJ2-1|.
CASSGTGNSYNEQFF
TGTGCCAGCAGCGGTACAGGAAATTCCTACAATGAGCAGTTCTTC
>TRBV5-1|few|TRBJ2-5|.
CASSPGTPQETQYF
TGCGCCAGCAGCCCCGGGACTCCGCAAGAGACCCAGTACTTC
>TRBV7-3|few|TRBJ2-6|.
CASSREGSGANVLTF
TGTGCCAGCAGCCGAGAGGGATCAGGGGCCAACGTCCTGACTTTC
>TRBV5-1|.|TRBJ2-1|TRBD2
CASSSTSGVYNEQFF
TGCGCCAGCAGCTCCACTAGCGGAGTATACAATGAGCAGTTCTTC
>TRBV6-4|.|TRBJ1-1|.
CASRGQNTEAFF
TGTGCCAGCAGGGGACAGAACACTGAAGCTTTCTTT
>TRBV30|few|TRBJ2-3|TRBD2
CAWSWGLAGRSSDTQYF
TGTGCCTGGAGTTGGGGACTAGCGGGACGATCGTCAGATACGCAGTATTTT
>TRBV7-2|.|TRBJ2-5|.
CASSLVIQETQYF
TGTGCCAGCAGCTTAGTAATTCAAGAGACCCAGTACTTC